The present entry profiles one T cell receptor beta chain with its context. This clonotype was observed at least ten times. Its antigen is still unknown. Within one base of it there is no much larger clone, and no base qualities were kept. The data are from a study of regulatory T cells in long-lasting Graves disease (dated by TCRdb to 2020 to 2022). General notes on the study: Antithyroid drugs had been taken for less than 3 months by newly diagnosed Graves' disease patients. Peripheral blood TCR sequencing and RNA sequencing compared persistent Graves' disease patients with newly diagnosed Graves' disease patients. The study was conducted in China and was registered as a clinical trial. A total of about 35 samples underwent TCR sequencing, from about 13 patients with persistent Graves' disease and 20 or so patients with newly diagnosed Graves' disease. What the study reported, not specific to this receptor: Only peripheral blood was studied, because thyroid tissue, the primary lesion, was inaccessible. Patients with persistent disease shared more public clonotypes (about 3,000) than newly diagnosed patients did (more than 900). Persistent Graves' disease patients showed lower TCR Shannon entropy and fewer highly expanded clones than newly diagnosed patients, suggesting clonal expansion. Preferential use of TRBV28, TRBJ1-2 and TRBJ2-5 was observed in persistent disease, whereas TRBV20-1 and TRBJ2-1 were favored in newly diagnosed disease. Sequencing and analysis were limited to the TCR beta chain. The small sample size was acknowledged by the authors as a limitation that may reduce accuracy.

Measured from the cysteine to the phenylalanine, the CDR3 is 15 residues long. Left in the record is the CDR3 DNA by itself, 45 bases read in frame from the first base. Trimming takes 0 bases from V and 8 bases from J, and the germline ends sit 17 bases apart. The germline V gene (reference sequence) specifies LGHDT as CDR1 and YNNKEL as CDR2. The time point label on this specimen signifies: newly diagnosed GD, antithyroid drugs for less than 3 months. RNA was extracted from PBMCs in TRIzol for both TCR sequencing and RNA sequencing. Graves' disease was diagnosed according to American Thyroid Association guidelines. Patients for the study were recruited at an endocrinology department in Xi'an, China. Each patient gave around 9 milliliters of peripheral blood, collected in an EDTA anticoagulant tube. PBMCs were isolated by Ficoll Paque Plus density gradient separation without further T cell sorting. An Agilent 2100 Bioanalyzer and agarose gel were used to check RNA quality, while a NanoDrop 2000 measured RNA concentration.

The library was produced with multiplex PCR. The run used an Illumina HiSeq 4000. CDR3 regions were amplified by Arm-PCR with iRepertoire HTBI primers to construct TCR beta libraries. Before sequencing, the PCR products underwent gel purification. The original pipeline was this. A total of fewer than 70 TRBV and 14 TRBJ segments were identified across samples and were used for gene usage analysis of CDR3 amino acid clonotypes. Filtered high-quality paired reads were merged into contigs using COPE and FqMerger. BLAST was used to align contigs to the IMGT TRBV, TRBD and TRBJ reference genes, and CDR3 was defined following IMGT. Any clonotype with a frequency above 0.1% was counted as a highly expanded clone. Shannon entropy served as the measure of repertoire diversity, while the Gini coefficient captured V-J evenness. Clonotypes shared by more than one individual were considered public. Starting from the raw public reads, TCRdb applied fastp trimming at Q25, assembled clones with MiXCR and retained in-frame beta chains. Each CDR3 protein appears once, grouped with its most common genes and DNA. The V and J calls were not made by the authors but by TCRdb's processing. The sample yields 400,000 to 450,000 distinct CDR3 sequences; roughly 17% were counted once. Roughly a tenth of the sample comes from the top ten.

In addition, the sample was reused for a study of T cells in Graves' hyperthyroidism and ophthalmopathy. As described in the second report: A patient counted as having stable Graves' hyperthyroidism if no progression to ophthalmopathy occurred over 18 months of follow-up. The hyperthyroidism patients were between 18 and 65 years old and newly diagnosed, with a disease duration of less than 2 months. Any patient with an uncontrolled infection, another autoimmune disease, pregnancy or lactation was excluded. Diagnoses relied on clinical symptoms, serum thyroxine and TRAb, thyroid ultrasound and orbital computed tomography. For the first round of RT-PCR on the TCR CDR3, the HTBI primer set was used together with the Qiagen OneStep RT-PCR kit. Most expanded thyroid clonotypes (frequency above 0.001) were also detected in blood, suggesting blood repertoires may reflect thyroid immune responses. Ophthalmopathy was separated from stable hyperthyroidism by a 13 V-J signature model, with 87.88% sensitivity and about 81% specificity obtained in cross-validation and 80%/75% obtained in testing. In validation, progression to ophthalmopathy was predicted by the model with more than 65% sensitivity and 72.22% specificity, a median of about 6.8 months before onset. To identify distinguishing TCR V-J signatures, a discovery cohort of about 95 patients was used, comprising 43 with Graves' ophthalmopathy and 57 with stable Graves' hyperthyroidism. Whether ophthalmopathy could be predicted prospectively was tested in an independent validation cohort made up of under 20 hyperthyroidism patients plus 17 patients who later progressed to ophthalmopathy. For training and testing, the approximately 97 patients in the discovery cohort were randomly divided in a 7:3 ratio. In addition, the study compared T-cell repertoires in thyroid tissue and in blood from about 6 Graves' hyperthyroidism patients. Once sampling was done, hyperthyroidism patients were given methimazole at a starting dose of 30 mg daily, whereas ophthalmopathy patients were given high-dose intravenous methylprednisolone. A second multiplex PCR round built the libraries, followed by size selection and purification. The libraries were sequenced on an Illumina HiSeq2000 using paired-end 100 bp reads. SOAPnuke was used to process the raw data, removing reads that contained adapters or uncalled bases, had a mean Phred below 15, or lacked an exact match to the constant primer or identifier. High-quality paired reads were merged using COPE v1.2.5, and each unique nucleotide sequence was defined as a clonotype. MiTCR v1.1 was used to align clonotypes to the IMGT TRBV, TRBD and TRBJ reference segments. The analysis included only V-J combinations with a frequency above 0.0001, which together covered around 99% of the repertoires. The TCS score was defined as F50 (clonal expansion) divided by E x V (chaos), with BLOSUM62-based TCRdist calculated between CDR3 peptides within each V-J. Welch's t-statistics and random forest reduced fewer than 600 V-J features to 13, which were used in a naive Bayes classifier (R e1071). No statistical method was used to set the sample size in advance, and investigators knew the group allocation. TCR Vbeta CDR3 sequencing of 120 to 150 peripheral blood samples (roughly 41 ophthalmopathy, some 75 hyperthyroidism and roughly 17 progressor patients) is reported in the paper.

The rearranged chain carries TRBV3-1 and TRBJ2-7; the D gene identity is not certain. Sequencing was performed on peripheral blood mononuclear cells (PBMCs), taken at new diagnosis, from a patient treated with antithyroid drugs. This receptor was obtained from a woman aged 25 to 39 with Graves disease. Donor details come from another sample of the same person, matched by shared clones. The CDR3 has the sequence CASSQDVVEARQQYF. The DNA sequence reads TGTGCCAGCAGCCAAGATGTGGTAGAAGCGAGACAGCAGTACTTC.